The clone carrying this TCR beta chain was seen ten or more times. Its antigen is not known. TCRdb analysed the reads with MiXCR anew, one entry per CDR3 protein. The table has tens of thousands of distinct CDR3 sequences, 20% seen once. The source of the sample is a study of T cell repertoires in cytomegalovirus infection. On the study more broadly: In public TCR beta signatures, there were indications of both CMV infection and matching HLA type.

CDR1 and CDR2 (germline): SGHTA, FQGNSA. This CDR3 has 16 amino acids. V was cut by 2 bases and J by 7 bases, with 18 bases left in between. Material for sequencing was PBMCs, sequenced either directly or after in vitro stimulation (not recorded which). The V call is TRBV7-2, the J call TRBJ2-1; D unresolved. This TCR was sampled from a human donor in good health (CMV status not recorded). Some clones in this sample may be carry-over from other donors' samples. CDR3: CASSLSPRNWRNEQFF. The CDR3 nucleotides are TGTGCCAGCAGCTTAAGTCCTAGGAATTGGCGAAATGAGCAGTTCTTC.